These 31 T cell receptor beta chains share one sample of origin, sequenced in a study of metastatic and nonmetastatic thyroid tumors. There were no patients who had received any treatment before thyroid surgery. Through MiXCR, TCRdb re-clonotyped the PCR reads. This sample has 15,000 to 20,000 clones; approximately 32% occur once, and the top ten carry about 20%. The specimen was adjacent normal tissue. Receptor source: a female donor with papillary thyroid cancer or a benign thyroid nodule (not recorded which). Some clones in this sample may be carry-over from other donors' samples.

This clone was seen a few times. The CDR3 loop is CASSSYGLAGEQYF. For the CDR3, the DNA is TGTGCCAGCAGTTCGTACGGACTAGCGGGTGAGCAGTACTTC. The chain uses TRBV27 and TRBJ2-7; 11 bases fit TRBD2. CDR1 and CDR2 from the germline V gene are MNHEY and SMNVEV (reference sequence). The V gene end was trimmed by 4 bases and the J gene end by 7 bases; junction bases not matched to a gene: 6. The CDR3 runs 14 residues.

This chain connects TRBV5-6 to TRBJ1-2; the D gene is possibly TRBD1 (6 bases). The V and J ends lost 4 bases and 1 base respectively, with 14 bases between them. This CDR3 has 15 residues. Germline V gene data show CDR1 as SGHDT and CDR2 as YYEEEE. The CDR3 DNA follows: TGTGCCAGCAGCCATACAGGGCCACTTAACTATGGCTACACCTTC. Residues: CASSHTGPLNYGYTF.

The sample holds a few counts of this clone. The chain uses TRBV25-1 and TRBJ1-3, with unresolved D. The CDR3 has 14 residues. V lost 4 bases to trimming and J lost 0 bases, with 7 bases between them. Per the germline V gene, CDR1 is MGHDK and CDR2 is SYGVNS. The CDR3 loop is CASSVSGSGNTIYF. The CDR3 coding sequence is TGTGCCAGCAGTGTGTCCGGCTCTGGAAACACCATATATTTT.

This chain joins TRBV28 and TRBJ2-5, with D possibly matching TRBD1 (6 bases). Trimming left V 5 bases short and J 3 bases short, with 10 bases between. Looked up from germline, CDR1 is MDHEN and CDR2 is SYDVKM. The CDR3 spans 13 residues. The CDR3 DNA reads TGTGCCAGCAGTCCCCGACAGGAAGAGACCCAGTACTTC. Residues: CASSPRQEETQYF. The entire variable domain, with the rest obtained from reference TRBV28 and TRBJ2-5, is as follows: DVKVTQSSRYLVKRTGEKVFLECVQDMDHENMFWYRQDPGLGLRLIYFSYDVKMKEKGDIPEGYSVSREKKERFSLILESASTNQTSMYLCASSPRQEETQYFGPGTRLLVL.

The V call is TRBV20-1, the J call TRBJ2-1, with unresolved D. In germline, CDR1 is DFQATT, CDR2 SNEGSKA (reference sequence). The CDR3 is 11 residues long. The ends were cut back, 1 base at V and 7 bases at J, with 5 bases in the middle. In DNA form, the CDR3 reads TGCAGTGCTAGAGTCCTTAATGAGCAGTTCTTC. Residues: CSARVLNEQFF.

J is TRBJ2-1 and V is TRBV2; 10 nucleotides line up with TRBD1. Per the germline V gene, CDR1 is SNHLY and CDR2 is FYNNEI. The CDR3 contains 14 residues. J lost 6 bases, V lost 3 bases, and 2 bases had no gene match. CDR3 loop: CASSEWTGGNEQFF. The CDR3 nucleotides are TGTGCCAGCAGTGAGTGGACAGGGGGCAATGAGCAGTTCTTC. Full variable domain (remainder filled in from reference TRBV2 and TRBJ2-1): EPEVTQTPSHQVTQMGQEVILRCVPISNHLYFYWYRQILGQKVEFLVSFYNNEISEKSEIFDDQFSVERPDGSNFTLKIRSTKLEDSAMYFCASSEWTGGNEQFFGPGTRLTVL.

V gene TRBV5-6 combines with J gene TRBJ2-7; D gene unclear. V lost 3 bases to trimming and J lost 4 bases, with 11 bases between them. The CDR3 contains 13 residues. Germline assignment: CDR1 SGHDT and CDR2 YYEEEE. The CDR3 DNA follows: TGTGCCAGCAGCTCCACGCAGGTTTACGAGCAGTACTTC. Protein product: CASSSTQVYEQYF. Variable domain in full (rest from reference TRBV5-6 and TRBJ2-7): DAGVTQSPTHLIKTRGQQVTLRCSPKSGHDTVSWYQQALGQGPQFIFQYYEEEERQRGNFPDRFSGHQFPNYSSELNVNALLLGDSALYLCASSSTQVYEQYFGPGTRLTVT.

The V call is TRBV7-9, the J call TRBJ1-2; D gene ambiguous. Trimming took 0 bases from V and 8 from J, leaving 13 bases between them. Looked up from germline, CDR1 is SEHNR and CDR2 is FQNEAQ (reference sequence). The CDR3 spans 14 residues. CDR3 nucleotides: TGTGCCAGCAGCTTAGCGCCCCCAACCCACGGCTACACCTTC. Its translation is CASSLAPPTHGYTF.

J is TRBJ2-5 and V is TRBV6-2 or TRBV6-3; unclear D gene. The V and J ends lost 4 bases and 5 bases respectively, with 17 bases between them. This CDR3 has 15 residues. Germline V CDR1 and CDR2: MNHEY, SVGEGT. CDR3 DNA sequence: TGTGCCAGCAGTTTCCGGGCCGTCCTTTGGGAGACCCAGTACTTC. It yields the protein CASSFRAVLWETQYF.

This clone was counted a few times. V is TRBV6-1 and J is TRBJ2-1; D not resolved. The germline gives CDR1 MNHNS, CDR2 SASEGT. This CDR3 spans 10 amino acids. The germline V and J ends were trimmed by 6 bases and 9 bases, with 6 bases remaining between them. The CDR3 DNA is TGTGCCAGCAGATCCACTGAGCAGTTCTTC. Residues: CASRSTEQFF.

This clone occurred many times. The rearrangement links TRBV15 to TRBJ1-1; the D gene is possibly TRBD1 (6 bases). This CDR3 is 15 amino acids long. Per the germline V gene, CDR1 is LNHNV and CDR2 is YYDKDF (reference sequence). Trimming shortened V by 3 bases and J by 8 bases, and 19 bases separated the two germline ends. The CDR3 loop is CATSSFRGGGAEAFF. The CDR3 nucleotides read TGTGCCACCAGCAGTTTCAGGGGAGGAGGTGCCGAAGCTTTCTTT.

This clone has a handful of counts. This sample also contains other DNA sequences that code for the same CDR3. This sequence joins TRBV9 and TRBJ1-2; weak D call: TRBD1 (6 bases). This CDR3 contains 16 residues. V was clipped by 0 bases and J by 3 bases, with 15 bases between them. The V gene's germline CDR1 is SGDLS and CDR2 YYNGEE. Here the CDR3 DNA reads TGTGCCAGCAGCGTAGGTCAGGACAGAGGCTACTATGGCTACACCTTC. This translates into CASSVGQDRGYYGYTF.

The chain uses TRBV6-1 and TRBJ2-5; tentative D call: TRBD1 (5 bases). Trimming stripped 7 bases from V and 4 bases from J, with 16 bases between. The CDR3 consists of 14 residues. Germline CDR1 and CDR2: MNHNS and SASEGT. The CDR3 reads CASIFPGARETQYF. DNA of the CDR3: TGTGCCAGCATATTTCCTGGGGCTCGAGAGACCCAGTACTTC.

Note on this clone: Different DNA sequences within this sample yield the same CDR3. The chain links TRBV20-1 to TRBJ2-1; TRBD2 agrees at 8 bases. From germline, CDR1 is DFQATT and CDR2 SNEGSKA (reference sequence). Germline trimming cut 5 bases from V and 1 base from J; bases unmatched to any gene: 7. The CDR3 length is 15 residues. As DNA, the CDR3 is TGCAGTGCTTTTACTAGCGGTATATCCTACAATGAGCAGTTCTTC. Amino acids: CSAFTSGISYNEQFF.

The rearrangement uses TRBV11-2 and TRBJ2-7, with a possible D match to TRBD2 (6 bases). Trimming removed 1 base at V and 3 bases at J, with 16 bases between. The CDR3 is 16 amino acids. The V gene's germline CDR1 is SGHAT and CDR2 FQNNGV. The chain's CDR3 is CASSLVARGPGYEQYF. In DNA, the CDR3 is TGTGCCAGCAGCTTAGTAGCGCGGGGCCCAGGCTACGAGCAGTACTTC.

This clone was counted only a few times. The chain is built from TRBV10-1 and TRBJ2-3; no clear D. The CDR3 length is 15 residues. With 6 bases removed from V and 0 bases from J, the gap between germline ends came to 13 bases. Germline assignment: CDR1 WNHNN and CDR2 SYGVQD (reference sequence). The CDR3: CASRLGMGSTDTQYF. CDR3 nucleotides: TGCGCCAGCAGATTGGGAATGGGAAGCACAGATACGCAGTATTTT.

Judged by abundance, this clone is medium-sized (0.01 to 0.1%). The chain employs TRBV28 and TRBJ2-5; 9 bases fit TRBD1. Germline V gene data show CDR1 as MDHEN and CDR2 as SYDVKM. Losses at the gene ends were 0 bases for V and 4 bases for J; bases not matched to a gene: 6. This CDR3 is built from 16 residues. CDR3 coding DNA: TGTGCCAGCAGTTTATGGGGACAGGGTATACGAGAGACCCAGTACTTC. Translated: CASSLWGQGIRETQYF.

The chain carries TRBV11-3 and TRBJ2-1; D is undetermined. Trimming removed 3 bases at V and 8 bases at J, with 5 bases between. Germline CDR1 and CDR2: SGHNT and YENEEA. The CDR3 runs 11 residues. The CDR3 coding sequence is TGTGCCAGCAGCTTGTTGGATGAGCAGTTCTTC. Its protein product is CASSLLDEQFF.

This clone is medium-sized within its sample. The chain joins TRBV6-1 to TRBJ1-1; 11 bases are shared with TRBD1. Trimming took 7 bases from V and 5 from J; bases not matched to a gene: 6. The CDR3 contains 14 residues. Germline V lookup: CDR1 MNHNS, CDR2 SASEGT. CDR3 bases: TGTGCCAGCATCGGGACAGGGGGTCGGACTGAAGCTTTCTTT. Its translation is CASIGTGGRTEAFF.

V is TRBV20-1 and J is TRBJ2-7; no reliable D call. Germline values: CDR1 DFQATT, CDR2 SNEGSKA (reference sequence). The germline V and J ends were trimmed by 5 bases and 1 base, with 3 bases remaining between them. The CDR3 sequence is 10 residues long. The CDR3 nucleotides are TGCAGTGCTGAGTCCTACGAGCAGTACTTC. Amino acid sequence: CSAESYEQYF.

This clone occurred a few times. V usage is TRBV27 and J usage is TRBJ2-5, with D unclear. The CDR3 length is 13 residues. V was pared by 4 bases and J by 2 bases, with 8 bases between. Per germline, CDR1 MNHEY and CDR2 SMNVEV (reference sequence). The CDR3 DNA reads TGTGCCAGCAGTTGGACGCAACAAGAGACCCAGTACTTC. This gives the protein CASSWTQQETQYF.

This clone turned up a few times. The J gene is TRBJ1-2, the V gene TRBV6-1, with D perhaps TRBD1 (5 bases). CDR1 is MNHNS, CDR2 SASEGT, per germline. V gave up 7 bases and J gave up 4 bases, with 10 bases separating them. The CDR3 is 12 residues long. CDR3 sequence: CASMGRSYGYTF. CDR3 nucleotide sequence: TGTGCCAGCATGGGACGGTCCTATGGCTACACCTTC.

This rearrangement joins TRBV5-1 to TRBJ1-4; D might be TRBD1 (5 bases). Trimming took off 4 bases at V and 0 bases at J, with 13 bases between the two ends. CDR1 and CDR2 from the germline V gene are SGHRS and YFSETQ. This CDR3 is 16 amino acids long. The CDR3: CASSPQWGATNEKLFF. The DNA for the CDR3 is TGCGCCAGCAGCCCTCAATGGGGGGCAACTAATGAAAAACTGTTTTTT.

This clone was found a few times. J is TRBJ2-1 and V is TRBV6-1; 11 bases line up with TRBD2. With V trimmed by 6 bases and J by 4 bases, 5 bases remained unmatched. The CDR3 extends over 15 amino acids. Germline V gene data show CDR1 as MNHNS and CDR2 as SASEGT. Written as DNA, the CDR3 is TGTGCCAGCAGACTGGGACTAGCGGAGTACAATGAGCAGTTCTTC. Residues: CASRLGLAEYNEQFF.

Only a few counts were recorded for this clone. The chain uses TRBV28 and TRBJ2-7; TRBD1 aligns across 10 bases. Germline lookup yields CDR1 MDHEN and CDR2 SYDVKM. Unmatched junction bases numbered 22, after V lost 7 bases and J lost 4 bases. This CDR3 is 19 amino acids long. Here the CDR3 DNA reads TGTGCCAGCAACCTAAAGCGGGGGCGACGACAGGGGGCCTTTTACGAGCAGTACTTC. This gives the protein CASNLKRGRRQGAFYEQYF.

This clone was seen more than once but under ten times. The gene calls are TRBV28 and TRBJ1-6; D unclear. Germline V gives CDR1 MDHEN, CDR2 SYDVKM. Trimming removed 6 bases at V and 6 bases at J, with 3 bases between. CDR3 size: 11 residues. CDR3 in amino acids: CASRGNSPLHF. The CDR3 DNA reads TGTGCCAGCAGAGGTAATTCACCCCTCCACTTT.

This clone was seen more than once but under ten times. The rearrangement joins TRBV6-1 to TRBJ1-1; D remains ambiguous. Between the trimmed V and J ends, which lost 8 bases and 3 bases, there was a span of 13 bases. This CDR3 is built from 13 residues. The germline V gene encodes CDR1 MNHNS and CDR2 SASEGT. The CDR3 protein is CASSQVLDTEAFF. In nucleotides, the CDR3 is TGTGCCAGCTCTCAGGTTTTGGACACTGAAGCTTTCTTT.

The J gene is TRBJ1-3, the V gene TRBV6-1; D uncertain. The V and J ends lost 6 bases and 1 base respectively, with 10 bases between them. CDR1 and CDR2 (germline): MNHNS, SASEGT. The CDR3 is made up of 14 amino acids. The CDR3 bases are TGTGCCAGCAGGGATTTCGGGTCTGGAAACACCATATATTTT. Translation: CASRDFGSGNTIYF.

The V call is TRBV30, the J call TRBJ1-1; no firm D call. V lost 0 bases, J lost 1 base, and 6 bases lay in between. Germline CDR1 GTSNPN, CDR2 SVGIG (reference sequence). The CDR3 extends over 13 amino acids. The CDR3 DNA reads as TGTGCCTGGAGTGTACCCGGGAACACTGAAGCTTTCTTT. As protein: CAWSVPGNTEAFF.

The rearrangement links TRBV27 to TRBJ1-2, with 8 positions matching TRBD1. CDR3 length: 15 residues. Germline trimming cut 3 bases from V and 3 bases from J; bases unmatched to any gene: 6. Germline loops: CDR1 MNHEY, CDR2 SMNVEV (reference sequence). The CDR3 DNA reads as TGTGCCAGCAGTTTTGGTGACAGGGGTGACTATGGCTACACCTTC. It encodes CASSFGDRGDYGYTF.

V is TRBV30 and J is TRBJ1-1; D unresolved. Germline V gene data show CDR1 as GTSNPN and CDR2 as SVGIG (reference sequence). The CDR3 consists of 14 residues. Trimming took 4 bases from V and 3 from J, leaving 15 bases between them. The CDR3 here is CAWKREGWHTEAFF. The DNA of the CDR3 is TGTGCCTGGAAGCGGGAGGGTTGGCACACTGAAGCTTTCTTT.